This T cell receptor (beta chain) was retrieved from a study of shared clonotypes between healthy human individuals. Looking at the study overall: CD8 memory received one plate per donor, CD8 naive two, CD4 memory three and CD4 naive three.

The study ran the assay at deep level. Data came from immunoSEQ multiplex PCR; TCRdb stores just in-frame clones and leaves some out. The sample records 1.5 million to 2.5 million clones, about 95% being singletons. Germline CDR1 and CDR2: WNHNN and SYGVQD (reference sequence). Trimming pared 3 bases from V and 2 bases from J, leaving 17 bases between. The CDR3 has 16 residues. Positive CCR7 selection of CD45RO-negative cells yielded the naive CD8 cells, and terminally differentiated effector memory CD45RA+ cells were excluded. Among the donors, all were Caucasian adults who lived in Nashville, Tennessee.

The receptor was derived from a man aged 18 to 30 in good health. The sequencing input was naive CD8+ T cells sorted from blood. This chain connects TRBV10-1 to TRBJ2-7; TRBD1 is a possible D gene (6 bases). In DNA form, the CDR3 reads TGCGCCAGCAGTGACCCAAATGAGGACAGAGCCTACGAGCAGTACTTC. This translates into CASSDPNEDRAYEQYF.